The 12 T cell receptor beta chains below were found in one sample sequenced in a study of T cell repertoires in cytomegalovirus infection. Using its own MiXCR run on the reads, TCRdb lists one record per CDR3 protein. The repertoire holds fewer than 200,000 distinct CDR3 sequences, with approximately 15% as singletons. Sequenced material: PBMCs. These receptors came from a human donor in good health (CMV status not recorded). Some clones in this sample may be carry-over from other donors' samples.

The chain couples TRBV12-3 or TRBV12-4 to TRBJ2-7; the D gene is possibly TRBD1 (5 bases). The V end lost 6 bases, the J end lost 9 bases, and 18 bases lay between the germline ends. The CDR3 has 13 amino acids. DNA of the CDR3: TGTGCCAGCAGCAGGGCTAGTGGGATGTTGCAGTACTTC. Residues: CASSRASGMLQYF.

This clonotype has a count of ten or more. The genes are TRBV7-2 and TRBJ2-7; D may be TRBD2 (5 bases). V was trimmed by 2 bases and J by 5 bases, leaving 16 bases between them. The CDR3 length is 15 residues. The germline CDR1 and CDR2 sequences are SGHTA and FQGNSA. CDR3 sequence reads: CASSLQVGASDEQYF. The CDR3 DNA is TGTGCCAGCAGCTTACAGGTGGGAGCAAGCGACGAGCAGTACTTC.

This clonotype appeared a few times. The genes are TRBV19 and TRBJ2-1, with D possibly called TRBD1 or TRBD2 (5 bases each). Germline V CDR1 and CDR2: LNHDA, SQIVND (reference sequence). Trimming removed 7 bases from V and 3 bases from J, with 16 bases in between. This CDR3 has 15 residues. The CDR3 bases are TGTGCCAGTAATAGGGACCGAGGGGACTACAATGAGCAGTTCTTC. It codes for CASNRDRGDYNEQFF.

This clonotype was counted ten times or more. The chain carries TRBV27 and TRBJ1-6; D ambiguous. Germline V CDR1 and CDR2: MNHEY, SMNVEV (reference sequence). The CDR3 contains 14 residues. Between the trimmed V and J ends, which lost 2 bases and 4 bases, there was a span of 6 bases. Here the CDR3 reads CASSLVQYNSPLHF. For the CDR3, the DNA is TGTGCCAGCAGTTTAGTCCAATATAATTCACCCCTCCACTTT.

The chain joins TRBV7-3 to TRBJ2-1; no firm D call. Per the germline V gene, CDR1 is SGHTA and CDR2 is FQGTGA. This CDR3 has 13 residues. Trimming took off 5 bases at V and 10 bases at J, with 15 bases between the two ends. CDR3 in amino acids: CASSIGIGVEQFF. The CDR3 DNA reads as TGTGCCAGCAGCATCGGAATCGGCGTGGAGCAGTTCTTC. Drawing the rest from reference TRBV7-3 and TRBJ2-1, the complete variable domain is GAGVSQTPSNKVTEKGKYVELRCDPISGHTALYWYRQSLGQGPEFLIYFQGTGAADDSGLPNDRFFAVRPEGSVSTLKIQRTERGDSAVYLCASSIGIGVEQFFGPGTRLTVL.

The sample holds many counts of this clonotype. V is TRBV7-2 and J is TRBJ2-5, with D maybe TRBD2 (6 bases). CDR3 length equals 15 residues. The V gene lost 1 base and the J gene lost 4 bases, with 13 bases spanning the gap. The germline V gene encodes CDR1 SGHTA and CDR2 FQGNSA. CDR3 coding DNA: TGTGCCAGCAGCTTAGTGGTAGGGCGGGGAGAGACCCAGTACTTC. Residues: CASSLVVGRGETQYF.

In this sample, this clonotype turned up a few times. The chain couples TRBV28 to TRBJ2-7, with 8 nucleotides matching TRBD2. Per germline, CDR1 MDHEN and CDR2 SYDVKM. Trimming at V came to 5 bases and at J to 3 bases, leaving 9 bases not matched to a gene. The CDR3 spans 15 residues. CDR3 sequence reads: CASSITSGALYEQYF. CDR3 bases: TGTGCCAGCAGTATAACTAGCGGAGCACTCTACGAGCAGTACTTC.

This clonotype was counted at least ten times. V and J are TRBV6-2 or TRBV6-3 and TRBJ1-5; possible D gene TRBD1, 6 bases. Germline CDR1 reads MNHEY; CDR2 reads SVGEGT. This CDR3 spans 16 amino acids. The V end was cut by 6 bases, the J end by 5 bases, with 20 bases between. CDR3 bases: TGTGCCAGCAGCCCGGGGGCGATCGGTTGGGATCAGCCCCAGCATTTT. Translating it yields CASSPGAIGWDQPQHF.

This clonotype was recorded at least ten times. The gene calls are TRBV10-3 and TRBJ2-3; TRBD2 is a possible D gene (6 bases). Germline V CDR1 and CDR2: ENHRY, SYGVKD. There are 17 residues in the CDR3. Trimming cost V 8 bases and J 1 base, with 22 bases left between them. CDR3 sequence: CAIHHALGRGGTDTQYF. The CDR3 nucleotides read TGTGCCATCCACCACGCCCTCGGGAGAGGAGGCACAGATACGCAGTATTTT.

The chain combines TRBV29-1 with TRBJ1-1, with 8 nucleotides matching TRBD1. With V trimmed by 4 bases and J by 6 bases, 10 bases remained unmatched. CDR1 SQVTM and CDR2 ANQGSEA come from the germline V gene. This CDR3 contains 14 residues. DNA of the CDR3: TGCAGCGTTGTTACAGGGGGGGCCTTCGCTGAAGCTTTCTTT. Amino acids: CSVVTGGAFAEAFF.

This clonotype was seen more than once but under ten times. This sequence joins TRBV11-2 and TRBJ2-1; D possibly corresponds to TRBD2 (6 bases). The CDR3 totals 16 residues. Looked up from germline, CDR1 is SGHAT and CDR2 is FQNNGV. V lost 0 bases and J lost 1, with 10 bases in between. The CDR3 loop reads CASSLDRGISYNEQFF. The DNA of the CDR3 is TGTGCCAGCAGCTTAGACCGCGGGATATCCTACAATGAGCAGTTCTTC.

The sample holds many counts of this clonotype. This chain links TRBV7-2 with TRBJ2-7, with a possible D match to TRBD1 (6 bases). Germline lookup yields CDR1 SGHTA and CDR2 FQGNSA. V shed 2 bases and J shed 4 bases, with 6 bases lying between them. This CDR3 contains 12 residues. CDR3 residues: CASSLTGYEQYF. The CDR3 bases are TGTGCCAGCAGCTTAACAGGGTACGAGCAGTACTTC.